A single T cell receptor beta chain is shown here with its context. No antigen is known for it. TCRdb keeps only in-frame clones here, not all; method: immunoSEQ multiplex PCR. The sample includes 60,000 to 80,000 clones, 86% of them seen just once. The entry originates in a study of OX40 agonist ivuxolimab in advanced cancers. Study results and limitations: Among the lowest peripheral clonal expansion occurred in 0.1-3.0 mg/kg partial responders. The study did not work out the antigen specificity of the expanded peripheral T cells. Several nonresponders also turned out to have low normalized T-cell clonal expansion. Relative to CD4+, CD8+ T cells held more expanded clones on average.

Trimming at V came to 3 bases and at J to 3 bases, leaving 4 bases not matched to a gene. The germline CDR1 and CDR2 sequences are MGHRA and YSYEKL. The CDR3 runs 15 residues. The source of this sequence is an adult with an advanced solid tumor such as melanoma, head and neck, liver or kidney cancer. The rearrangement uses TRBV4-1 and TRBJ2-7; TRBD1 matches 11 bases. The sequences come from CD4+ or CD8+ T cells sorted from blood, collected in a trial of the OX40 agonist ivuxolimab. The CDR3 spells CASSQVGTGGYEQYF. DNA for the CDR3: TGCGCCAGCAGCCAGGTAGGGACAGGGGGCTACGAGCAGTACTTC.